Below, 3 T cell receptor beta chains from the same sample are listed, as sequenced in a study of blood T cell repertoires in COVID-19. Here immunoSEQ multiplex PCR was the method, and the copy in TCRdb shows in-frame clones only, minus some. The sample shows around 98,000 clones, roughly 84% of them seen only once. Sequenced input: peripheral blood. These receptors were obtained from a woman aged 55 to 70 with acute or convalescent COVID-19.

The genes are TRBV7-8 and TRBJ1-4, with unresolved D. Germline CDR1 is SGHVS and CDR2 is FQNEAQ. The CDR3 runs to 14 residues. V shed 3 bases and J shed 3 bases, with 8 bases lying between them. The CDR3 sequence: CASSLTTANEKLFF. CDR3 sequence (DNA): TGTGCCAGCAGCTTGACTACGGCTAATGAAAAACTGTTTTTT.

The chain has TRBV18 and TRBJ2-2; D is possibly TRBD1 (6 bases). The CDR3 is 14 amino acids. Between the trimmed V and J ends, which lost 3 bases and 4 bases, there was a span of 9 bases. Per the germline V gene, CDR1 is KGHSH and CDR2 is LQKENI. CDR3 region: CASSPTGTTGELFF. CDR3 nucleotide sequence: TGTGCCAGCTCACCCACAGGGACCACCGGGGAGCTGTTTTTT.

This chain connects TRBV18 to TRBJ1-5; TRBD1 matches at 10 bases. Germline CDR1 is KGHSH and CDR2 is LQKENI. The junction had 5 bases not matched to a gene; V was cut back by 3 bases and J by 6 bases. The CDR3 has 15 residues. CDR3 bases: TGTGCCAGCTCACCGGGACAGGGGCTGGGTCAGCCCCAGCATTTT. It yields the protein CASSPGQGLGQPQHF.